The present entry profiles one T cell receptor (beta chain) with its context. This entry is derived from a study of blood T cell repertoires in COVID-19. Study-wide background: Sites in the United States, Italy and Spain provided acute and convalescent COVID-19 samples. In each case, the material was cDNA or gDNA derived from T cells, B-cell-depleted T cells, or PBMCs.

This CDR3 has 12 amino acids. V gave up 5 bases and J gave up 6 bases; unmatched junction bases: 4. Germline assignment: CDR1 SQVTM and CDR2 ANQGSEA. In the authors' workflow: Reference gene primer amplification gave nucleated cell count estimates. TCRdb's copy holds only in-frame clones and misses some; the assay was immunoSEQ multiplex PCR. V, J and clone size derive from that table, while D and trimming were established from the DNA sequence. The sample gives about 130,000 clones, around nine tenths of which show up once; roughly 18% is in the top ten. This TCR came from a man aged 50-60 years with active or convalescent COVID-19. Sequencing used peripheral blood. The chain is built from TRBV29-1 and TRBJ1-1; 9 nucleotides match TRBD1. Here the CDR3 DNA reads TGCAGCGTTCGGACAGGGGCCTCTGAAGCTTTCTTT. It codes for CSVRTGASEAFF.